A selection of T cell receptor beta chains follows, all from one sample in a study of siplizumab effects on memory and regulatory T cells. This table comes from immunoSEQ multiplex PCR, and its TCRdb copy is limited to in-frame clones, with some not included. The table records around 100,000 clones, about 93% of them present only once. Sequenced material: Tregs sorted from blood. These TCRs come from a human donor in good health. Each CDR3 is given with its conserved first and last residue. D genes are given only for firm matches. Expanded clones are given a class, and other clones once, few, many or no size at all.

D: NA
J: TRBJ2-5
V: TRBV7-9
size: NA
CDR3: CASSLVGTSGETQYF
DNA: TGTGCCAGCAGCTTAGTTGGGACATCAGGGGAGACCCAGTACTTC

D: NA
J: TRBJ1-1
V: TRBV19
size: NA
CDR3: CASSRHPGDTEAFF
DNA: TGTGCCAGTAGCCGACACCCGGGGGACACTGAAGCTTTCTTT

D: NA
J: TRBJ2-3
V: TRBV7-2
size: NA
CDR3: CASSSRVSADTQYF
DNA: TGTGCCAGCAGCTCCAGGGTGAGCGCAGATACGCAGTATTTT

D: NA
J: TRBJ1-1
V: TRBV5-8
size: NA
CDR3: CASSFRRYTEAFF
DNA: TGTGCCAGCAGCTTTAGGAGATACACTGAAGCTTTCTTT

D: NA
J: TRBJ2-2
V: TRBV29-1
size: NA
CDR3: CSVGQLYTGELFF
DNA: TGCAGCGTTGGCCAGCTATACACCGGGGAGCTGTTTTTT

D: NA
J: TRBJ1-5
V: TRBV19
size: NA
CDR3: CASSIGVRNQPQHF
DNA: TGTGCCAGTAGTATTGGGGTCCGAAATCAGCCCCAGCATTTT

D: NA
J: TRBJ1-5
V: TRBV7-8
size: NA
CDR3: CASSRVSQPQHF
DNA: TGTGCCAGCAGCAGGGTAAGCCAGCCCCAGCATTTT

D: NA
J: TRBJ1-1
V: TRBV6-1
size: NA
CDR3: CASSGRGGGRGTEAFF
DNA: TGTGCCAGCAGTGGAAGAGGTGGGGGGCGGGGAACTGAAGCTTTCTTT

D: NA
J: TRBJ1-2
V: TRBV19
size: NA
CDR3: CASSIGLFAYGYTF
DNA: TGTGCCAGTAGTATAGGGCTATTTGCTTATGGCTACACCTTC

D: NA
J: TRBJ2-5
V: TRBV18
size: NA
CDR3: CASSPPGPAQYF
DNA: TGTGCCAGCTCACCACCGGGTCCGGCCCAGTACTTC

D: NA
J: TRBJ2-5
V: TRBV19
size: NA
CDR3: CASSIGQGQTQYF
DNA: TGTGCCAGTAGTATAGGGCAAGGTCAGACCCAGTACTTC

D: TRBD2
J: TRBJ2-3
V: TRBV15
size: NA
CDR3: CATSRDLSPGLATDTQYF
DNA: TGTGCCACCAGCAGAGATTTGTCTCCGGGACTAGCGACAGATACGCAGTATTTT

D: TRBD1
J: TRBJ2-7
V: TRBV6-1
size: NA
CDR3: CAGSDRGFRINEQYF
DNA: TGTGCCGGCAGTGACAGGGGGTTTCGGATCAACGAGCAGTACTTC

D: NA
J: TRBJ2-5
V: TRBV7-8
size: NA
CDR3: CASRETGTHQETQYF
DNA: TGTGCCAGCAGAGAAACCGGGACCCACCAAGAGACCCAGTACTTC

D: NA
J: TRBJ2-1
V: TRBV18
size: NA
CDR3: CASSPLGGNEQFF
DNA: TGTGCCAGCTCACCACTCGGGGGCAATGAGCAGTTCTTC

D: TRBD2
J: TRBJ2-3
V: TRBV7-9
size: NA
CDR3: CASSLLREGLGTQYF
DNA: TGTGCCAGCAGCTTACTACGGGAGGGGTTGGGTACGCAGTATTTT

D: NA
J: TRBJ1-1
V: TRBV30
size: few
CDR3: CAWSPTLNTEAFF
DNA: TGTGCCTGGAGTCCGACCCTGAACACTGAAGCTTTCTTT

D: NA
J: TRBJ2-7
V: TRBV12-2
size: NA
CDR3: CASRLILEAGGPHGYEQYF
DNA: TGTGCAAGTCGCTTAATCTTGGAAGCGGGAGGGCCTCATGGGTACGAGCAGTACTTC

D: NA
J: TRBJ1-2
V: TRBV7-2
size: NA
CDR3: CASTDRNYGYTF
DNA: TGTGCCAGTACCGACAGAAACTATGGCTACACCTTC

D: NA
J: TRBJ2-3
V: TRBV10-3
size: NA
CDR3: CAISEWRTDTQYF
DNA: TGTGCCATCAGTGAATGGAGAACAGATACGCAGTATTTT

D: NA
J: TRBJ2-6
V: TRBV19
size: NA
CDR3: CASTGHSGANVLTF
DNA: TGTGCCAGTACAGGACACTCTGGGGCCAACGTCCTGACTTTC

D: NA
J: TRBJ1-1
V: TRBV27
size: NA
CDR3: CASRSRRNTEAFF
DNA: TGTGCCAGCAGATCCAGACGGAACACTGAAGCTTTCTTT

D: NA
J: TRBJ2-3
V: TRBV19
size: NA
CDR3: CASSSGTDTQYF
DNA: TGTGCCAGTAGCAGCGGCACAGATACGCAGTATTTT

D: NA
J: TRBJ2-3
V: TRBV5-1
size: NA
CDR3: CASSVTGDTQYF
DNA: TGCGCCAGCAGCGTGACTGGAGATACGCAGTATTTT

D: TRBD1
J: TRBJ2-7
V: TRBV5-4
size: NA
CDR3: CASGTGAYEQYF
DNA: TGTGCCAGCGGGACAGGGGCCTACGAGCAGTACTTC

D: NA
J: TRBJ1-1
V: TRBV18
size: NA
CDR3: CASSPVNRRFHTEAFF
DNA: TGTGCCAGCTCACCAGTAAACAGGAGGTTTCACACTGAAGCTTTCTTT

D: NA
J: TRBJ2-7
V: TRBV11-2
size: NA
CDR3: CASQNVYEQYF
DNA: TGTGCCAGCCAGAACGTGTACGAGCAGTACTTC

D: TRBD1
J: TRBJ2-7
V: TRBV5-1
size: NA
CDR3: CASSKILSRDSQFYEQYF
DNA: TGCGCCAGCTCAAAGATTTTAAGCCGGGACAGTCAGTTTTACGAGCAGTACTTC

D: NA
J: TRBJ2-6
V: TRBV9
size: NA
CDR3: CASSVVRGAYNVLTF
DNA: TGTGCCAGCAGCGTAGTAAGGGGGGCTTACAACGTCCTGACTTTC

D: NA
J: TRBJ1-1
V: TRBV7-9
size: NA
CDR3: CASSPLGGKAFF
DNA: TGTGCCAGCAGTCCCCTGGGGGGAAAAGCTTTCTTT

D: TRBD1
J: TRBJ1-5
V: TRBV28
size: NA
CDR3: CASRHRGRGNQPQHF
DNA: TGTGCCAGCAGACATAGGGGGCGCGGCAATCAGCCCCAGCATTTT

D: NA
J: TRBJ2-2
V: TRBV7-2
size: NA
CDR3: CASSLQGQVGELFF
DNA: TGTGCCAGCAGCCTACAAGGCCAGGTCGGGGAGCTGTTTTTT

D: NA
J: TRBJ1-5
V: TRBV7-2
size: NA
CDR3: CASSLAGAGQPQHF
DNA: TGTGCCAGCAGCTTAGCCGGGGCTGGACAGCCCCAGCATTTT

D: NA
J: TRBJ2-7
V: TRBV10-1
size: NA
CDR3: CASSESGTSYEQYF
DNA: TGCGCCAGCAGTGAGAGTGGGACCTCCTACGAGCAGTACTTC

D: NA
J: TRBJ2-3
V: TRBV19
size: NA
CDR3: CASKLGGAKGDTQYF
DNA: TGTGCCAGTAAGCTGGGCGGAGCCAAGGGAGATACGCAGTATTTT

D: NA
J: TRBJ1-1
V: TRBV28
size: NA
CDR3: CASSFAGRNTEAFF
DNA: TGTGCCAGCAGTTTCGCAGGGAGGAACACTGAAGCTTTCTTT

D: NA
J: TRBJ1-1
V: TRBV6-6
size: NA
CDR3: CASSYQSGTEAFF
DNA: TGTGCCAGCAGTTACCAGTCTGGCACTGAAGCTTTCTTT

D: TRBD1
J: TRBJ1-2
V: TRBV9
size: NA
CDR3: CASRGTGGAYTF
DNA: TGTGCCAGCAGGGGGACAGGGGGCGCCTACACCTTC

D: NA
J: TRBJ1-1
V: TRBV7-3
size: NA
CDR3: CASSLNGNTEAFF
DNA: TGTGCCAGCAGCTTAAATGGGAACACTGAAGCTTTCTTT

D: TRBD2
J: TRBJ2-7
V: TRBV10-2
size: NA
CDR3: CASSSYPSRGNSGGPYEQYF
DNA: TGCGCCAGCTCCTCGTACCCAAGTCGCGGCAATTCGGGAGGGCCCTACGAGCAGTACTTC

D: NA
J: TRBJ2-7
V: TRBV11-1
size: once
CDR3: CASSPRAPFYEQYF
DNA: TGTGCCAGCAGCCCCCGAGCCCCCTTCTACGAGCAGTACTTC

D: NA
J: TRBJ2-5
V: TRBV19
size: once
CDR3: CASSWGRQETQYF
DNA: TGTGCCAGTAGCTGGGGGCGACAAGAGACCCAGTACTTC

D: NA
J: TRBJ2-2
V: TRBV18
size: NA
CDR3: CASSPNYGELFF
DNA: TGTGCCAGCTCACCAAACTACGGGGAGCTGTTTTTT

D: NA
J: TRBJ2-5
V: TRBV5-1
size: NA
CDR3: CASSLGEKETQYF
DNA: TGCGCCAGCAGCTTGGGTGAGAAAGAGACCCAGTACTTC

D: TRBD2
J: TRBJ2-5
V: TRBV6-1
size: NA
CDR3: CASSGQALAGGWETQYF
DNA: TGTGCCAGCAGTGGACAAGCCTTAGCGGGTGGTTGGGAGACCCAGTACTTC

D: NA
J: TRBJ2-1
V: TRBV4-1
size: NA
CDR3: CASSQDFRQGPNEQFF
DNA: TGCGCCAGCAGCCAAGATTTTCGACAAGGGCCGAATGAGCAGTTCTTC

D: TRBD2
J: TRBJ2-5
V: TRBV5-1
size: NA
CDR3: CASSLTGTSGRVGETQYF
DNA: TGCGCCAGCAGCTTAACCGGGACTAGCGGGAGGGTGGGAGAGACCCAGTACTTC

D: NA
J: TRBJ1-2
V: TRBV7-2
size: NA
CDR3: CASSLQQGYGYTF
DNA: TGTGCCAGCAGCTTACAACAGGGCTATGGCTACACCTTC

D: NA
J: TRBJ2-1
V: TRBV5-1
size: NA
CDR3: CASSWITYNEQFF
DNA: TGCGCCAGCAGCTGGATTACATACAATGAGCAGTTCTTC

D: NA
J: TRBJ1-1
V: TRBV11-2
size: NA
CDR3: CASSSQGLSAIAFF
DNA: TGTGCCAGCAGCTCCCAGGGTCTTAGCGCTATTGCTTTCTTT

D: TRBD2
J: TRBJ2-2
V: TRBV2
size: NA
CDR3: CASRGLAGGLTGELFF
DNA: TGTGCCAGCAGAGGATTAGCGGGAGGGCTCACCGGGGAGCTGTTTTTT

D: NA
J: TRBJ1-4
V: TRBV10-3
size: NA
CDR3: CAAHRTLGEKLFF
DNA: TGTGCCGCCCACAGGACCCTTGGGGAAAAACTGTTTTTT

D: NA
J: TRBJ1-1
V: TRBV5-1
size: few
CDR3: CASSLANTEAFF
DNA: TGCGCCAGCAGCTTGGCCAACACTGAAGCTTTCTTT

D: NA
J: TRBJ1-2
V: TRBV6-5
size: few
CDR3: CASSRTADYGYTF
DNA: TGTGCCAGCAGCCGGACAGCAGACTATGGCTACACCTTC

D: NA
J: TRBJ2-1
V: TRBV6-1
size: NA
CDR3: CASSNYYEQFF
DNA: TGTGCCAGCAGTAATTATTATGAGCAGTTCTTC

D: NA
J: TRBJ2-1
V: TRBV29-1
size: NA
CDR3: CSVRGLSNEQFF
DNA: TGCAGCGTCAGGGGCTTAAGCAATGAGCAGTTCTTC

D: NA
J: TRBJ2-6
V: TRBV28
size: NA
CDR3: CASSAHPGRNSGANVLTF
DNA: TGTGCCAGCAGTGCACACCCGGGACGGAACTCTGGGGCCAACGTCCTGACTTTC

D: NA
J: TRBJ1-6
V: TRBV6-1
size: NA
CDR3: CASSEVGQGRSPLHF
DNA: TGTGCCAGCAGTGAAGTTGGGCAGGGGCGTTCACCCCTCCACTTT

D: NA
J: TRBJ2-7
V: TRBV30
size: NA
CDR3: CASQSSRVYEQYF
DNA: TGTGCCTCCCAATCCTCCAGGGTCTACGAGCAGTACTTC